This is a list of T cell receptor beta chains from one sample in a study of naive CD8 T cells in extremely preterm neonates. Sequencing was performed with immunoSEQ multiplex PCR; in TCRdb, only in-frame clones are kept and a portion is missing. This sample has 4,500 to 6,000 clones; approximately 96% occur once, and the top ten carry about 8.3%. Input material: naive CD8+ T cells from blood. The receptor source for this set is a human donor in good health. CDR3s include the opening cysteine and the closing phenylalanine or tryptophan. Fields, in order: V gene, D gene, clone size, J gene, CDR3 protein, CDR3 DNA. A D gene is named only where the DNA matches it firmly. Clone size is shown for a subset of rows, as once, few, many or a class of expanded clone.

TRBV27	NA	NA	TRBJ2-2	CASSPGVAGKVFF	TGTGCCAGCAGTCCCGGGGTGGCGGGTAAAGTGTTTTTT
TRBV9	TRBD2	NA	TRBJ2-5	CASSPEAGVGETQYF	TGTGCCAGCAGCCCCGAAGCGGGAGTTGGGGAGACCCAGTACTTC
TRBV2	TRBD1	NA	TRBJ2-7	CASSEVTGVYEQYF	TGTGCCAGCAGTGAAGTTACAGGGGTCTACGAGCAGTACTTC
TRBV6-1	NA	NA	TRBJ1-1	CATSWGNTEAFF	TGTGCCACGTCCTGGGGCAACACTGAAGCTTTCTTT
TRBV7-9	NA	NA	TRBJ1-1	CASSPPGGGEAFF	TGTGCCAGCAGCCCACCGGGAGGTGGTGAAGCTTTCTTT
TRBV7-9	NA	NA	TRBJ2-1	CASSLGPTINEQFF	TGTGCCAGCAGCTTAGGCCCCACAATCAATGAGCAGTTCTTC
TRBV28	NA	NA	TRBJ2-2	CASSHHLAGKRQGELFF	TGTGCCAGCAGTCACCACCTTGCGGGAAAGAGGCAAGGGGAGCTGTTTTTT
TRBV11-3	NA	NA	TRBJ1-6	CASSPQQGHPHSPLHF	TGTGCCAGCAGCCCACAACAGGGTCACCCCCATTCACCCCTCCACTTT
TRBV7-2	NA	NA	TRBJ1-2	CASSLGSGTYYGYTF	TGTGCCAGCAGCTTAGGTTCAGGGACTTACTATGGCTACACCTTC
TRBV13	TRBD1	NA	TRBJ1-2	CASSWTGGDYGYTF	TGTGCCAGCAGCTGGACAGGGGGGGACTATGGCTACACCTTC
TRBV27	NA	once	TRBJ2-3	CASSSPRWRPGDTQYF	TGTGCCAGCAGTTCGCCCCGTTGGCGGCCCGGAGATACGCAGTATTTT
TRBV5-1	NA	NA	TRBJ2-7	CASQRDPRNLGGVYEQYF	TGCGCCAGCCAAAGGGACCCTCGCAATCTGGGAGGCGTCTACGAGCAGTACTTC
TRBV4-1	NA	NA	TRBJ2-7	CASSQDEGQSRYYEQYF	TGCGCCAGCAGCCAAGATGAGGGCCAGTCGAGGTACTACGAGCAGTACTTC
TRBV9	TRBD2	NA	TRBJ2-1	CASSVRGEGRNEQFF	TGTGCCAGCAGCGTCCGCGGGGAGGGCAGAAATGAGCAGTTCTTC
TRBV27	TRBD2	NA	TRBJ2-7	CASSLMSGSMNEQYF	TGTGCCAGCAGTTTAATGAGCGGGAGTATGAACGAGCAGTACTTC
TRBV9	NA	NA	TRBJ2-7	CASSVGGPTYEQYF	TGTGCCAGCAGCGTAGGCGGGCCGACCTACGAGCAGTACTTC
TRBV4-3	TRBD2	NA	TRBJ2-1	CASSHETSGAYNEQFF	TGCGCCAGCAGCCATGAGACTAGCGGGGCTTACAATGAGCAGTTCTTC
TRBV27	NA	NA	TRBJ2-7	CASSPTPGREQYF	TGTGCCAGCAGCCCAACCCCAGGGCGGGAGCAGTACTTC
TRBV7-8	TRBD1	few	TRBJ2-7	CASSPDRGYEQYF	TGTGCCAGCAGCCCCGACAGGGGTTACGAGCAGTACTTC
TRBV7-8	TRBD2	NA	TRBJ2-1	CASSTEAGGGIEQFF	TGTGCCAGCAGCACAGAGGCGGGGGGAGGGATTGAGCAGTTCTTC
TRBV14	TRBD1	NA	TRBJ2-7	CASSYWDRDYEQYF	TGTGCCAGCAGCTACTGGGACAGGGACTACGAGCAGTACTTC
TRBV6-5	NA	NA	TRBJ2-2	CASSYATVNTGELFF	TGTGCCAGCAGTTACGCTACAGTGAACACCGGGGAGCTGTTTTTT
TRBV28	NA	NA	TRBJ1-4	CASSPLTTGATNEKLFF	TGTGCCAGCAGTCCCCTTACGACAGGAGCAACTAATGAAAAACTGTTTTTT
TRBV6-1	NA	NA	TRBJ2-7	CASTPRDRGDEQYF	TGTGCCAGCACTCCCCGGGACCGCGGGGACGAGCAGTACTTC
TRBV19	NA	NA	TRBJ2-7	CASMGPGEQYF	TGTGCCAGTATGGGGCCGGGCGAGCAGTACTTC
TRBV5-1	TRBD1	NA	TRBJ2-3	CASSLHLPGQGPLRGTDTQYF	TGCGCCAGCAGCTTACATTTACCGGGACAGGGGCCCCTAAGGGGCACAGATACGCAGTATTTT
TRBV7-9	TRBD1	NA	TRBJ1-2	CASGTGGNGYTF	TGTGCCAGCGGTACAGGGGGAAATGGCTACACCTTC
TRBV7-2	NA	NA	TRBJ1-2	CASSLLGRDYGYTF	TGTGCCAGCAGCTTACTTGGGAGGGACTATGGCTACACCTTC
TRBV21-1	NA	NA	TRBJ1-3	CASSKGWGLSGNTIYF	TGTGCCAGCAGCAAAGGTTGGGGCCTCTCTGGAAACACCATATATTTT
TRBV28	TRBD2	NA	TRBJ2-5	CASSPGGGGVQETQYF	TGTGCCAGCAGCCCCGGGGGCGGGGGGGTCCAAGAGACCCAGTACTTC
TRBV30	TRBD1	NA	TRBJ1-5	CAWSPTSGTVPIPAQHF	TGTGCCTGGAGTCCCACATCGGGGACAGTCCCTATCCCAGCCCAGCATTTT
TRBV11-2	NA	NA	TRBJ2-7	CASSQGGGVYYEQYF	TGTGCCAGCAGCCAGGGAGGGGGGGTATACTACGAGCAGTACTTC
TRBV27	TRBD1	NA	TRBJ1-2	CASSHKQGANYGYTF	TGTGCCAGCAGTCACAAACAGGGGGCTAACTATGGCTACACCTTC
TRBV27	NA	NA	TRBJ1-1	CASSFRGNTNTEAFF	TGTGCCAGCAGTTTCCGGGGAAATACGAACACTGAAGCTTTCTTT
TRBV4-1	NA	NA	TRBJ1-1	CASSQKWLQESNTEAFF	TGCGCCAGCAGCCAAAAGTGGCTTCAGGAATCGAACACTGAAGCTTTCTTT
TRBV27	NA	NA	TRBJ2-3	CASSPRQAGTDTQCF	TGTGCCAGCAGTCCCAGACAGGCGGGCACAGATACGCAGTGTTTT
TRBV29-1	NA	NA	TRBJ2-2	CSVGWGVGELFF	TGCAGCGTGGGCTGGGGGGTCGGGGAGCTGTTTTTT
TRBV6-5	NA	few	TRBJ1-1	CASSYSGENTEAFF	TGTGCCAGCAGTTACTCTGGAGAGAACACTGAAGCTTTCTTT
TRBV28	NA	NA	TRBJ2-1	CASSFLVASENEQFF	TGTGCCAGCAGTTTCTTAGTAGCTAGCGAAAATGAGCAGTTCTTC
TRBV7-9	TRBD2	NA	TRBJ2-1	CASSFNTGTSYNEQFF	TGTGCCAGCAGCTTTAACACCGGGACTAGCTACAATGAGCAGTTCTTC
TRBV7-2	NA	NA	TRBJ2-3	CASSLWATTDTQYF	TGTGCCAGCAGCTTATGGGCTACCACAGATACGCAGTATTTT